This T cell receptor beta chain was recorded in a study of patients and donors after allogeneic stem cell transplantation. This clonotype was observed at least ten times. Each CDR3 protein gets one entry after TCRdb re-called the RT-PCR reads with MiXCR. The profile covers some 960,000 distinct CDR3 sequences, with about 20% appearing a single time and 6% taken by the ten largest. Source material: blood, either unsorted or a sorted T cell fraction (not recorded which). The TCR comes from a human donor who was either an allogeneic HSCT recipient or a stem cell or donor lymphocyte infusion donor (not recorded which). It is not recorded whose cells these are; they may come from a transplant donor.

Here the CDR3 reads CASSLLTNTEAFF. CDR3 nucleotides: TGCGCCAGCAGCCTTCTTACGAACACTGAAGCTTTCTTT. The J gene is TRBJ1-1, the V gene TRBV4-1; no definite D call. There are 13 residues in the CDR3. Trimming cost V 4 bases and J 1 base, with 7 bases left between them. Germline values: CDR1 MGHRA, CDR2 YSYEKL.